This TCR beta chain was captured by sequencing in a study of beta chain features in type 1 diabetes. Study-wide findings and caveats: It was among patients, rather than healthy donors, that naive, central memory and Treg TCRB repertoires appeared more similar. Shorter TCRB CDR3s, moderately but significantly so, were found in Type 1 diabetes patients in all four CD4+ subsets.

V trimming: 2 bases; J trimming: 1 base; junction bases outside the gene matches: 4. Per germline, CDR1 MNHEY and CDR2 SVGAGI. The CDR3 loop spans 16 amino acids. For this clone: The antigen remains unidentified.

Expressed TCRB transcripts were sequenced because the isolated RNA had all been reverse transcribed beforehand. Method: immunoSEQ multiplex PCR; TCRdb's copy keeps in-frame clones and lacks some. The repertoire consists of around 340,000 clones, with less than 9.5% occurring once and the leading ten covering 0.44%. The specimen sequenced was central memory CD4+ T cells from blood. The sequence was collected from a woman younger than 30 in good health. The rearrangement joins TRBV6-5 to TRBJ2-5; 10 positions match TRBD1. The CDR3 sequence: CASSYAGTGAQETQYF. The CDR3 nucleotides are TGTGCCAGCAGTTACGCCGGGACAGGGGCCCAAGAGACCCAGTACTTC.